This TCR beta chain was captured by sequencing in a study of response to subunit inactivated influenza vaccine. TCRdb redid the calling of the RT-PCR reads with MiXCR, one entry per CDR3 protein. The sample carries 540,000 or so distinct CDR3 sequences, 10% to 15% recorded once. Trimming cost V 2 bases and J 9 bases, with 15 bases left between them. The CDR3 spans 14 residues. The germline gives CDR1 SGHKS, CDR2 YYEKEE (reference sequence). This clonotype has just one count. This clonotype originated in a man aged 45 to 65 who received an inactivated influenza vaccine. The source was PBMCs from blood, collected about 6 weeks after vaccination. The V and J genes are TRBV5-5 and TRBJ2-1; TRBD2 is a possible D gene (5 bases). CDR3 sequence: CASSFDTSWSEQFF. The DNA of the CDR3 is TGTGCCAGCAGCTTCGACACTAGTTGGAGTGAGCAGTTCTTC.